These 32 T cell receptor beta chains originate from one sample sequenced in a study of early T cells in non-severe SARS-CoV-2 infection (dated by TCRdb to the early 2020s). The protocol used for the library was 5' RACE. TCRdb records NextSeq 500 as the sequencer. TCRdb trimmed public reads at Q25 via fastp, called clones via MiXCR and kept in-frame beta chains. Rows are unified per CDR3 protein, each entry keeping the most common DNA and genes. This sample has more than 60,000 distinct CDR3 sequences in its table, and about an eighth of those were observed once. 2.7% of the sample lies in the top ten. The sample consisted of whole blood, taken at baseline. The receptor source for this set is an adult who was a healthcare worker with PCR-confirmed SARS-CoV-2 infection or an uninfected control (not recorded which).

Ten or more counts support this clonotype. The rearrangement links TRBV7-8 to TRBJ2-5, with D perhaps matching TRBD1 (5 bases). CDR3 length: 13 residues. CDR1 and CDR2 from the germline V gene are SGHVS and FQNEAQ. The germline V and J ends were trimmed by 4 bases and 7 bases, with 13 bases remaining between them. The CDR3 spells CASSSRDQGTQYF. For the CDR3, the DNA is TGTGCCAGCAGCTCGAGAGACCAGGGGACCCAGTACTTC. The whole variable domain, filled in from reference TRBV7-8 and TRBJ2-5, reads GAGVSQSPRYKVAKRGQDVALRCDPISGHVSLFWYQQALGQGPEFLTYFQNEAQLDKSGLPSDRFFAERPEGSVSTLKIQRTQQEDSAVYLCASSSRDQGTQYFGPGTRLLVL.

In this sample, this clonotype turned up many times. CDR3 sequence (DNA): TGTGCCAGCAGCCCCGGGACAGGGTTTTCAGATACGCAGTATTTT. Its protein product is CASSPGTGFSDTQYF. The rearrangement uses TRBV6-4 and TRBJ2-3; TRBD1 matches 9 bases. There are 15 residues in the CDR3. CDR1 and CDR2 from the germline V gene are MRHNA and SNTAGT. With V trimmed by 6 bases and J by 4 bases, 8 bases remained unmatched.

This clonotype showed up just a few times. The gene calls are TRBV5-5 and TRBJ1-1, with D unresolved. Germline CDR1 SGHKS, CDR2 YYEKEE (reference sequence). The length of the CDR3 is 14 residues. Trimming shortened V by 1 base and J by 2 bases, and 9 bases separated the two germline ends. CDR3 nucleotide sequence: TGTGCCAGCAGCTTGCTAGGGCACAACACTGAAGCTTTCTTT. Amino acid sequence: CASSLLGHNTEAFF.

The CDR3 nucleotides read TGTGCCAGCAGTTTCACCCTGACGGCCGGGAGAGCAGATACGCAGTATTTT. Translation: CASSFTLTAGRADTQYF. The rearrangement joins TRBV7-2 to TRBJ2-3; possible D gene TRBD2, 6 bases. Germline V gene sequence: CDR1 SGHTA, CDR2 FQGNSA. This CDR3 has 17 amino acids. Deletions cut 6 bases from V and 4 bases from J, with 23 bases between.

Notes on this clonotype: Germline is not matched at one junction end, which may reflect a read error. The chain couples TRBV11-2 to TRBJ2-3, with D unresolved. The germline gives CDR1 SGHAT, CDR2 FQNNGV. This CDR3 has 11 residues. Here the CDR3 reads CASSLLDTQCF. DNA for the CDR3: TGTGCCAGCAGCTTGCTAGATACGCAGTGTTTT.

J is TRBJ1-2 and V is TRBV3-1; no clear D. Germline CDR1 is LGHDT and CDR2 is YNNKEL (reference sequence). Trimming removed 0 bases at V and 3 bases at J, with 2 bases between. The CDR3 runs to 12 residues. CDR3 amino acids: CASSQEYYGYTF. As DNA, the CDR3 is TGTGCCAGCAGCCAAGAATACTATGGCTACACCTTC. Together with reference TRBV3-1 and TRBJ1-2, the CDR3 gives the full variable domain: DTAVSQTPKYLVTQMGNDKSIKCEQNLGHDTMYWYKQDSKKFLKIMFSYNNKELIINETVPNRFSPKSPDKAHLNLHINSLELGDSAVYFCASSQEYYGYTFGSGTRLTVV.

The DNA for the CDR3 is TGTGCCAGCAGGGAGGGGGCGCTGAACACTGAAGCTTTCTTT. Its protein is CASREGALNTEAFF. The chain uses TRBV12-3 or TRBV12-4 and TRBJ1-1, with 7 positions matching TRBD1. The CDR3 has 14 residues. The J segment lost 0 bases and the V segment lost 6 bases, leaving 4 bases of the junction unmatched.

This clonotype came up a few times. The chain has TRBV6-1 and TRBJ2-2; perhaps TRBD1 as D (6 bases). The germline V and J ends were trimmed by 8 bases and 0 bases, with 19 bases remaining between them. The CDR3 extends over 17 amino acids. Looked up from germline, CDR1 is MNHNS and CDR2 is SASEGT. CDR3 loop: CASGSDRIPANTGELFF. Here the CDR3 DNA reads TGTGCCAGCGGCTCCGACAGGATACCTGCGAACACCGGGGAGCTGTTTTTT.

This clonotype was found many times. The chain has TRBV7-9 and TRBJ1-4; weak D call: TRBD1 (5 bases). CDR1 and CDR2 from the germline V gene are SEHNR and FQNEAQ (reference sequence). This CDR3 spans 15 amino acids. V shed 1 base and J shed 7 bases, with 13 bases lying between them. The CDR3 sequence is CASSLVGASGEKLFF. Written as DNA, the CDR3 is TGTGCCAGCAGCTTAGTCGGGGCTTCCGGTGAAAAACTGTTTTTT.

The chain combines TRBV29-1 with TRBJ1-4; D may be TRBD1 (6 bases). This CDR3 is 12 amino acids long. CDR1 SQVTM and CDR2 ANQGSEA come from the germline V gene. V was clipped by 5 bases and J by 7 bases, with 11 bases between them. CDR3 DNA sequence: TGCAGCGTTTCAGGGGTGGGTGAAAAACTGTTTTTT. It is translated as CSVSGVGEKLFF.

This clonotype is deemed medium-sized. This chain joins TRBV27 and TRBJ1-6; 8 bases line up with TRBD1. The CDR3 contains 14 residues. Trimming removed 4 bases from V and 5 bases from J; junction bases left unmatched: 1. From germline, CDR1 is MNHEY and CDR2 SMNVEV (reference sequence). CDR3 sequence (DNA): TGTGCCAGCAGTTGGACAGGGAATAATTCACCCCTCCACTTT. It encodes CASSWTGNNSPLHF.

This clonotype was observed many times. This chain connects TRBV19 to TRBJ1-6, with 7 bases that match TRBD1. The CDR3 covers 13 residues. J lost 6 bases, V lost 9 bases, and 5 bases had no gene match. The V gene's germline CDR1 is LNHDA and CDR2 SQIVND (reference sequence). The CDR3: CASKQGINSPLHF. CDR3 nucleotide sequence: TGTGCCAGCAAACAGGGGATTAATTCACCCCTCCACTTT.

The chain employs TRBV29-1 and TRBJ2-7, with TRBD2 matching 9 bases. The V gene's germline CDR1 is SQVTM and CDR2 ANQGSEA. This CDR3 is 15 amino acids long. V dropped 6 bases and J dropped 6; count of bases not matched to a gene: 15. The CDR3: CSVQELLAGAGEQYF. The CDR3, as DNA: TGCAGCGTCCAAGAGTTACTAGCGGGTGCCGGCGAGCAGTACTTC.

This clonotype was recorded a few times. This chain connects TRBV3-1 to TRBJ2-3; D gene unclear. The CDR3 has 12 amino acids. Germline-derived CDR1 and CDR2 are LGHDT and YNNKEL (reference sequence). The V and J ends lost 3 bases and 7 bases respectively, with 8 bases between them. Here the CDR3 DNA reads TGTGCCAGCAGCCAGGACGGTTATACGCAGTATTTT. Translating gives CASSQDGYTQYF.

In this sample, this clonotype turned up a few times. The J gene is TRBJ2-1, the V gene TRBV28, with TRBD1 matching over 9 bases. The CDR3 sequence is 14 residues long. J gave up 7 bases and V 6 bases, and 7 bases lay outside the gene matches. Germline assignment: CDR1 MDHEN and CDR2 SYDVKM. The CDR3 coding sequence is TGTGCCAGCAGCCTTACAGGGGGCCGGAATGAGCAGTTCTTC. Protein: CASSLTGGRNEQFF.

In this sample, this clonotype turned up a few times. The CDR3 DNA is TGTGCCAGCAGCTTAGTTGGCTTCAGGGATGGAGATACGCAGTATTTT. This encodes CASSLVGFRDGDTQYF. The rearrangement uses TRBV7-9 and TRBJ2-3; TRBD1 is a possible D gene (5 bases). Germline assignment: CDR1 SEHNR and CDR2 FQNEAQ (reference sequence). The CDR3 loop spans 16 amino acids. V was clipped by 1 base and J by 5 bases, with 16 bases between them.

This clonotype was found a few times. The chain has TRBV11-2 and TRBJ1-5, with no clear D. V was shortened by 1 base and J by 7 bases, with 8 bases between the two germline ends. The CDR3 extends over 13 amino acids. The germline CDR1 and CDR2 sequences are SGHAT and FQNNGV. CDR3 region: CASSLGMGQPQHF. The CDR3 nucleotides read TGTGCCAGCAGCTTAGGTATGGGCCAGCCCCAGCATTTT. Looking up the rest from reference TRBV11-2 and TRBJ1-5 gives the full variable domain: EAGVAQSPRYKIIEKRQSVAFWCNPISGHATLYWYQQILGQGPKLLIQFQNNGVVDDSQLPKDRFSAERLKGVDSTLKIQPAKLEDSAVYLCASSLGMGQPQHFGDGTRLSIL.

The table lists this clonotype with many counts. The DNA of the CDR3 is TGTGCCAGCAGCTTAGTGGCAGGGGAAGATGGCTACACCTTC. This gives the protein CASSLVAGEDGYTF. The V call is TRBV7-9, the J call TRBJ1-2; possible D gene TRBD1, 6 bases. Trimming stripped 1 base from V and 6 bases from J, with 12 bases between. CDR1 and CDR2 from the germline V gene are SEHNR and FQNEAQ (reference sequence). This CDR3 region has 14 residues.

The sample holds a few counts of this clonotype. The gene calls are TRBV7-2 and TRBJ1-3; 7 positions agree with TRBD1. J gave up 1 base and V 5 bases, and 14 bases lay outside the gene matches. The CDR3 length is 18 residues. Germline lookup yields CDR1 SGHTA and CDR2 FQGNSA. The CDR3 spells CASSRTGQRRTSGNTIYF. The CDR3, as DNA: TGTGCCAGCAGCCGTACGGGACAGAGGCGCACGTCTGGAAACACCATATATTTT. The variable domain in full, with the rest retrieved from reference TRBV7-2 and TRBJ1-3, is GAGVSQSPSNKVTEKGKDVELRCDPISGHTALYWYRQSLGQGLEFLIYFQGNSAPDKSGLPSDRFSAERTGGSVSTLTIQRTQQEDSAVYLCASSRTGQRRTSGNTIYFGEGSWLTVV.

Many counts were recorded for this clonotype. The rearrangement joins TRBV5-4 to TRBJ2-7; D unresolved. The CDR3 covers 12 residues. Germline assignment: CDR1 SGHNT and CDR2 YYREEE (reference sequence). Deletions cut 0 bases from V and 2 bases from J, with 3 bases between. CDR3 nucleotide sequence: TGTGCCAGCAGCTTGGACACCTACGAGCAGTACTTC. Amino acids: CASSLDTYEQYF.

This chain's CDR3 is CASSPRDRPTDTQYF. CDR3 sequence (DNA): TGTGCCAGCAGTCCTAGGGACAGGCCCACAGATACGCAGTATTTT. This chain joins TRBV28 and TRBJ2-3; TRBD1 matches 8 bases. The CDR3 loop spans 15 amino acids. Unmatched junction bases numbered 6, after V lost 5 bases and J lost 2 bases. Germline V gives CDR1 MDHEN, CDR2 SYDVKM.

This clonotype was recorded many times. The chain links TRBV27 to TRBJ2-1; D is possibly TRBD1 (5 bases). With 5 bases removed from V and 6 bases from J, the gap between germline ends came to 11 bases. The length of the CDR3 is 13 residues. The germline CDR1 and CDR2 sequences are MNHEY and SMNVEV (reference sequence). In DNA form, the CDR3 reads TGTGCCAGCAGTCCCGGTAGGGGCAATGAGCAGTTCTTC. Protein: CASSPGRGNEQFF.

This clonotype was found many times. The rearrangement links TRBV11-2 to TRBJ2-7; TRBD2 agrees at 9 bases. This CDR3 is 16 amino acids long. Germline V lookup: CDR1 SGHAT, CDR2 FQNNGV. The trim removed 2 bases at V and 6 bases at J, leaving 11 bases unmatched. The CDR3 region is CASSLYELAGGIEQYF. The CDR3 bases are TGTGCCAGCAGCTTATACGAGTTGGCGGGGGGGATCGAGCAGTACTTC.

A few counts support this clonotype. CDR3 protein: CASSSRDLSYEQYF. In DNA form, the CDR3 reads TGTGCCAGCAGCTCCCGCGACCTCTCCTACGAGCAGTACTTC. The chain combines TRBV7-2 with TRBJ2-7; D is uncertain. This CDR3 comprises 14 residues. Trimming left V 4 bases short and J 0 bases short, with 10 bases between. Germline V gives CDR1 SGHTA, CDR2 FQGNSA.

The chain joins TRBV28 to TRBJ2-5; 8 nucleotides agree with TRBD1. Germline lookup yields CDR1 MDHEN and CDR2 SYDVKM. V lost 4 bases to trimming and J lost 5 bases; unmatched junction nucleotides: 6. The CDR3 contains 14 residues. The CDR3 DNA reads as TGTGCCAGCAGTTCATCAGGGGGCGGTGAGACCCAGTACTTC. Its translation is CASSSSGGGETQYF.

The J gene is TRBJ2-3, the V gene TRBV6-2 or TRBV6-3; the D call may be TRBD1 or TRBD2 (5 bases each). Trimming pared 6 bases from V and 6 bases from J, leaving 19 bases between. The CDR3 has 15 amino acids. CDR1 and CDR2 (germline): MNHEY, SVGEGT. The CDR3 is CASRAGTAYSDTQYF. Written as DNA, the CDR3 is TGTGCCAGCAGGGCCGGGACCGCCTACTCCGATACGCAGTATTTT.

This clonotype turned up a few times. The gene calls are TRBV7-9 and TRBJ2-7; 10 bases are shared with TRBD2. V lost 5 bases, J lost 6 bases, and 7 bases stayed unmatched. The germline V gene encodes CDR1 SEHNR and CDR2 FQNEAQ (reference sequence). The CDR3 runs to 14 residues. For the CDR3, the DNA is TGTGCCAGCAGCCCGACTAGCGGGTCTGTCGAGCAGTACTTC. Protein product: CASSPTSGSVEQYF.

This clonotype was counted a few times. The chain recombines TRBV5-1 with TRBJ1-2; TRBD1 agrees at 8 bases. The CDR3 loop spans 14 amino acids. V gave up 4 bases and J gave up 7 bases; unmatched junction bases: 9. The germline V gene encodes CDR1 SGHRS and CDR2 YFSETQ. The CDR3 sequence: CASSPPDRGAGYTF. The CDR3 DNA reads TGCGCCAGCAGCCCACCCGACAGGGGCGCTGGCTACACCTTC.

The genes are TRBV28 and TRBJ2-2; D may be TRBD2 (5 bases). The V gene's germline CDR1 is MDHEN and CDR2 SYDVKM. CDR3 length: 13 residues. Between the trimmed V and J ends, which lost 8 bases and 3 bases, there was a span of 10 bases. The CDR3 region is CASLRTHTGELFF. The CDR3 DNA reads as TGTGCCAGCCTAAGGACTCACACCGGGGAGCTGTTTTTT.

This clonotype was recorded a few times. This chain uses TRBV2 with TRBJ1-4; maybe TRBD1 (6 bases). This CDR3 comprises 17 residues. Germline assignment: CDR1 SNHLY and CDR2 FYNNEI. V dropped 2 bases and J dropped 0 bases, with 13 bases sitting between them. CDR3 coding DNA: TGTGCCAGCAGTGAACTACAGGGAGTCGCAACTAATGAAAAACTGTTTTTT. It is translated as CASSELQGVATNEKLFF.

V and J are TRBV7-9 and TRBJ2-5; tentative D call: TRBD1 (5 bases). The CDR3 has 14 amino acids. Germline assignment: CDR1 SEHNR and CDR2 FQNEAQ (reference sequence). V gave up 1 base and J gave up 3 bases, with 9 bases separating them. The DNA of the CDR3 is TGTGCCAGCAGCTTAGGGACAAACAAAGAGACCCAGTACTTC. As protein: CASSLGTNKETQYF.

The V and J genes are TRBV24-1 and TRBJ2-7; TRBD1 might be the D (5 bases). The V end was cut by 4 bases, the J end by 3 bases, with 12 bases between. This CDR3 contains 14 residues. CDR1 is KGHDR and CDR2 is SFDVKD in the germline V gene. The CDR3 sequence: CATSDPTTGYEQYF. CDR3 nucleotide sequence: TGTGCCACCAGTGACCCAACAACAGGCTACGAGCAGTACTTC.